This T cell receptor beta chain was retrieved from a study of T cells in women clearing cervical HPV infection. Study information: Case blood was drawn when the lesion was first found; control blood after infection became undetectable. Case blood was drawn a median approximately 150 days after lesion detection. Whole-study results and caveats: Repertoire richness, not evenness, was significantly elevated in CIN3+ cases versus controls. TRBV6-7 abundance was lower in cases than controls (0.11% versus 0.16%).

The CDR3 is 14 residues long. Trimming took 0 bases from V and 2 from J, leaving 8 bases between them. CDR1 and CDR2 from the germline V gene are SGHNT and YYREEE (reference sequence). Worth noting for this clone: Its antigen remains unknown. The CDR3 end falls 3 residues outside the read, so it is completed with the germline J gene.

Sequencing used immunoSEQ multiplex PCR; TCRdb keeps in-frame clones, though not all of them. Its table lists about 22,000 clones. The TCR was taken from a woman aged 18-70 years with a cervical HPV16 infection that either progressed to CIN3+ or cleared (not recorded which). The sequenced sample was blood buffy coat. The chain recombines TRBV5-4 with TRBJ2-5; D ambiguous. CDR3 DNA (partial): TGTGCCAGCAGCTTGGTGTCAGGACAAGAGACC. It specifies CASSLVSGQET. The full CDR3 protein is CASSLVSGQETQYF. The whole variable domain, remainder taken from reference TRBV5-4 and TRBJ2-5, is ETGVTQSPTHLIKTRGQQVTLRCSSQSGHNTVSWYQQALGQGPQFIFQYYREEENGRGNFPPRFSGLQFPNYSSELNVNALELDDSALYLCASSLVSGQETQYFGPGTRLLVL.